Sequencing of this T cell receptor beta chain was carried out in a study of T cell responses to AZD1222 COVID-19 vaccine. Turning to the study itself: The study pooled second doses at about 4 or about 12 weeks. Broader study findings: Following two doses of AZD1222, Spike-specific TCR breadth and depth rose.

TCRdb keeps only in-frame clones here, not all; method: immunoSEQ multiplex PCR. The table lists about 92,000 clones, roughly nine tenths of them singletons. This clone was recorded once. Its antigen is still unknown. CDR3 size: 13 residues. The germline V and J ends were trimmed by 0 bases and 4 bases, with 6 bases remaining between them. CDR1 LNHDA and CDR2 SQIVND come from the germline V gene (reference sequence). Sequences were derived from peripheral blood, sampled on day 0 of AZD1222 vaccination. The chain joins TRBV19 to TRBJ1-1; D uncertain. This receptor was taken from an adult in good health. The CDR3 coding sequence is TGTGCCAGTAGTATAGAGGAGGGCACTGAAGCTTTCTTT. Its translation: CASSIEEGTEAFF.